These 30 T cell receptor beta chains were all obtained from the same sample, sequenced in a study of blood T cell repertoires in COVID-19. The assay was immunoSEQ multiplex PCR, and TCRdb's table has in-frame clones only and misses some. The sample carries about 140,000 clones, roughly four fifths recorded once. Sequencing was performed on peripheral blood. Every receptor here comes from a woman older than 75 with active or convalescent COVID-19.

A single count supports this clone. The chain combines TRBV6-5 with TRBJ1-2; D remains unclear. The CDR3 totals 15 residues. V shed 5 bases and J shed 4 bases, with 17 bases lying between them. Per germline, CDR1 MNHEY and CDR2 SVGAGI. The CDR3 loop is CASSTGGGGPYGYTF. For the CDR3, the DNA is TGTGCCAGCAGTACGGGCGGAGGAGGACCCTATGGCTACACCTTC.

This rearrangement joins TRBV6-2 or TRBV6-3 to TRBJ2-3; perhaps TRBD2 as D (6 bases). The germline V gene encodes CDR1 MNHEY and CDR2 SVGEGT. V was clipped by 2 bases and J by 2 bases, with 8 bases between them. The CDR3 totals 14 residues. CDR3 DNA: TGTGCCAGCAGTTACGGGGGGACCACAGATACGCAGTATTTT. It is translated as CASSYGGTTDTQYF.

The gene calls are TRBV7-2 and TRBJ1-3; possible D gene TRBD1, 6 bases. Trimming cost V 4 bases and J 0 bases, with 13 bases left between them. The V gene's germline CDR1 is SGHTA and CDR2 FQGNSA. The CDR3 contains 16 residues. In DNA, the CDR3 is TGTGCCAGCAGCTCTTACAGGGCGTCCTCTGGAAACACCATATATTTT. Protein sequence: CASSSYRASSGNTIYF. Full variable domain (rest looked up from reference TRBV7-2 and TRBJ1-3): GAGVSQSPSNKVTEKGKDVELRCDPISGHTALYWYRQSLGQGLEFLIYFQGNSAPDKSGLPSDRFSAERTGGSVSTLTIQRTQQEDSAVYLCASSSYRASSGNTIYFGEGSWLTVV.

The chain recombines TRBV18 with TRBJ2-1; D not resolved. With 2 bases removed from V and 2 bases from J, the gap between germline ends came to 4 bases. CDR1 KGHSH and CDR2 LQKENI come from the germline V gene. CDR3 length: 13 amino acids. Here the CDR3 reads CASSPIAYNEQFF. The DNA of the CDR3 is TGTGCCAGCTCACCAATAGCCTACAATGAGCAGTTCTTC.

The chain couples TRBV5-1 to TRBJ1-2; the match to TRBD1 covers 7 bases. The CDR3 runs to 15 residues. Germline CDR1 SGHRS, CDR2 YFSETQ. V lost 0 bases and J lost 5; bases outside the gene matches: 7. The CDR3 DNA reads as TGCGCCAGCAGCTTGGACAGGGGCCCAGGGTATGGCTACACCTTC. It encodes CASSLDRGPGYGYTF.

A remark on this clone: The sample holds other DNA sequences that translate to the same CDR3. The rearrangement links TRBV11-1 to TRBJ1-6; D is uncertain. Looked up from germline, CDR1 is SGHAT and CDR2 is FQDESV (reference sequence). V dropped 2 bases and J dropped 0 bases, with 8 bases sitting between them. The length of the CDR3 is 16 residues. Here the CDR3 reads CASSLSGGSYNSPLHF. The CDR3 nucleotides are TGTGCCAGCAGCTTATCTGGCGGCTCCTATAATTCACCCCTCCACTTT.

The chain has TRBV5-4 and TRBJ2-7, with D possibly being TRBD1 or TRBD2 (6 bases each). The CDR3 runs to 15 residues. The V end was cut by 4 bases, the J end by 3 bases, with 17 bases between. Looked up from germline, CDR1 is SGHNT and CDR2 is YYREEE (reference sequence). This chain's CDR3 is CASSMEGQKVYEQYF. The CDR3 DNA reads as TGTGCCAGCAGCATGGAGGGACAAAAAGTCTACGAGCAGTACTTC.

The chain carries TRBV6-6 and TRBJ1-1; D remains ambiguous. The CDR3 contains 16 residues. CDR1 and CDR2 (germline): MNHNY, SVGAGI (reference sequence). Trimming shortened V by 0 bases and J by 1 base, and 12 bases separated the two germline ends. This chain's CDR3 is CASSYSLMSGNTEAFF. DNA of the CDR3: TGTGCCAGCAGTTACTCTCTTATGTCAGGGAACACTGAAGCTTTCTTT.

V and J are TRBV28 and TRBJ1-3, with D perhaps matching TRBD1 (5 bases). The CDR3 has 15 residues. From germline, CDR1 is MDHEN and CDR2 SYDVKM. The germline V and J ends were trimmed by 2 bases and 4 bases, with 12 bases remaining between them. As DNA, the CDR3 is TGTGCCAGCAGTTTAGCCGGGACTCAAGGAAACACCATATATTTT. It is translated as CASSLAGTQGNTIYF.

There are many counts of this clone. The CDR3 region is CASSIMRGRGGNQPQHF. Here the CDR3 DNA reads TGTGCCAGTAGTATTATGCGGGGGCGAGGGGGCAATCAGCCCCAGCATTTT. The chain is built from TRBV19 and TRBJ1-5; D perhaps matches TRBD1 (6 bases). Trimming took 3 bases from V and 2 from J, leaving 17 bases between them. Germline V lookup: CDR1 LNHDA, CDR2 SQIVND (reference sequence). There are 17 residues in the CDR3.

The chain recombines TRBV28 with TRBJ1-1; tentative D call: TRBD1 (6 bases). Germline V CDR1 and CDR2: MDHEN, SYDVKM. The CDR3 totals 15 residues. The V gene lost 4 bases and the J gene lost 3 bases, with 15 bases spanning the gap. CDR3: CASSSRQARDTEAFF. The CDR3 nucleotides are TGTGCCAGCAGTTCAAGACAGGCCCGGGACACTGAAGCTTTCTTT.

This chain connects TRBV7-2 to TRBJ1-3; 9 nucleotides line up with TRBD1. Germline values: CDR1 SGHTA, CDR2 FQGNSA. V shed 5 bases, J shed 5 bases, and the junction held 10 bases outside the gene matches. The CDR3 has 16 amino acids. This CDR3 reads CASSPSGQGGRNTIYF. CDR3 nucleotides: TGTGCCAGCAGCCCCTCGGGACAGGGCGGAAGAAACACCATATATTTT.

The chain couples TRBV11-2 to TRBJ2-3; 13 bases match TRBD2. Germline CDR1 is SGHAT and CDR2 is FQNNGV. There are 16 residues in the CDR3. Unmatched junction bases numbered 3, after V lost 2 bases and J lost 4 bases. This CDR3 is CASSLRTSGGPDTQYF. The DNA of the CDR3 is TGTGCCAGCAGCTTAAGGACTAGCGGGGGTCCAGATACGCAGTATTTT. The variable domain in full, completed from reference TRBV11-2 and TRBJ2-3, reads EAGVAQSPRYKIIEKRQSVAFWCNPISGHATLYWYQQILGQGPKLLIQFQNNGVVDDSQLPKDRFSAERLKGVDSTLKIQPAKLEDSAVYLCASSLRTSGGPDTQYFGPGTRLTVL.

The V call is TRBV3-1 (or the pseudogene TRBV3-2), the J call TRBJ1-2; D might be TRBD1 (5 bases). V dropped 4 bases and J dropped 4 bases, with 16 bases sitting between them. From germline, CDR1 is LGHDT and CDR2 YNNKEL (reference sequence). The CDR3 runs to 15 residues. CDR3 sequence: CASSPLGGRLYGYTF. The CDR3 DNA sequence: TGTGCCAGCAGCCCCCTGGGGGGAAGACTCTATGGCTACACCTTC.

The chain combines TRBV28 with TRBJ1-5; no clear D gene. The CDR3 covers 12 residues. The germline gives CDR1 MDHEN, CDR2 SYDVKM. The CDR3 nucleotides are TGTGGAACGGGTTTCAGCAATCAGCCCCAGCATTTT. It encodes CGTGFSNQPQHF.

The chain combines TRBV27 with TRBJ1-6, with D possibly being TRBD1 (6 bases). V was cut by 6 bases and J by 9 bases, with 15 bases left in between. The CDR3 length is 14 residues. CDR1 is MNHEY, CDR2 SMNVEV, per germline (reference sequence). The CDR3 loop is CASRFQGLVSPLHF. For the CDR3, the DNA is TGTGCCAGCAGGTTCCAGGGGCTTGTTTCACCCCTCCACTTT.

The rearrangement uses TRBV2 and TRBJ1-1; tentatively, D is TRBD1 (6 bases). Trimming took off 7 bases at V and 4 bases at J, with 13 bases between the two ends. The CDR3 has 13 residues. The germline gives CDR1 SNHLY, CDR2 FYNNEI. CDR3 sequence: CASNNRVGTEAFF. DNA of the CDR3: TGTGCCAGCAACAACAGGGTTGGCACTGAAGCTTTCTTT.

The chain is built from TRBV19 and TRBJ2-7; D perhaps matches TRBD1 (6 bases). Germline CDR1 reads LNHDA; CDR2 reads SQIVND (reference sequence). This CDR3 has 16 amino acids. V lost 5 bases, J lost 2 bases, and 19 bases lay in between. The DNA of the CDR3 is TGTGCCAGTAGTCGAAATGTGGGAGACAGGCCCTACGAGCAGTACTTC. This gives the protein CASSRNVGDRPYEQYF.

The genes are TRBV5-4 and TRBJ1-4; a weak D match, TRBD1 (5 bases). V was shortened by 5 bases and J by 1 base, with 9 bases between the two germline ends. Germline V gene lookup returns CDR1 SGHNT and CDR2 YYREEE (reference sequence). The CDR3 contains 14 residues. The CDR3 region has the DNA TGTGCCAGCAGGCAGGGAGGAACTAATGAAAAACTGTTTTTT. It specifies CASRQGGTNEKLFF.

This sequence joins TRBV6-5 and TRBJ1-6, with D hard to call. The CDR3 length is 16 residues. Trimming cost V 2 bases and J 4 bases, with 12 bases left between them. Germline loops: CDR1 MNHEY, CDR2 SVGAGI. The CDR3 DNA is TGTGCCAGCAGTTACACCCGGACGGGGTATAATTCACCCCTCCACTTT. Protein sequence: CASSYTRTGYNSPLHF.

This sequence joins TRBV5-4 and TRBJ1-2, with a possible D match to TRBD1 (5 bases). V was cut by 3 bases and J by 4 bases, with 13 bases left in between. The CDR3 is 14 amino acids. Germline CDR1 and CDR2: SGHNT and YYREEE (reference sequence). This CDR3 reads CASSSLGGGYGYTF. DNA of the CDR3: TGTGCCAGCAGCTCGCTTGGGGGAGGCTATGGCTACACCTTC.

The genes are TRBV9 and TRBJ1-2; 8 positions match TRBD1. Germline CDR1 reads SGDLS; CDR2 reads YYNGEE. The CDR3 sequence is 14 residues long. After removal of 3 bases from V and 4 bases from J, the junction contained 5 bases not matched to a gene. The DNA of the CDR3 is TGTGCCAGCAGCGGTAGCACAGGGGGCTATGGCTACACCTTC. Its translation: CASSGSTGGYGYTF.

Written as DNA, the CDR3 is TGTGCCTGGAGTCCTACGGGACTACCTTCGAACACCGGGGAGCTGTTTTTT. Translated, it gives CAWSPTGLPSNTGELFF. This rearrangement joins TRBV30 to TRBJ2-2; 7 bases align to TRBD2. The CDR3 loop spans 17 amino acids. Trimming took 2 bases from V and 0 from J; bases not matched to a gene: 9. CDR1 is GTSNPN and CDR2 is SVGIG in the germline V gene (reference sequence).

The V and J genes are TRBV4-1 and TRBJ1-4; no firm D call. There are 17 residues in the CDR3. Germline CDR1 MGHRA, CDR2 YSYEKL. V was pared by 3 bases and J by 5 bases, with 19 bases between. CDR3 protein: CASSHPSGFRLNEKLFF. Here the CDR3 DNA reads TGCGCCAGCAGCCACCCCAGTGGTTTTCGATTAAATGAAAAACTGTTTTTT.

The V gene is TRBV29-1, the J gene TRBJ1-1; 7 bases match TRBD1. CDR1 SQVTM and CDR2 ANQGSEA come from the germline V gene. This CDR3 has 12 residues. J lost 0 bases, V lost 6 bases, and 1 base had no gene match. In DNA form, the CDR3 reads TGCAGCGTGGGACAGATGAACACTGAAGCTTTCTTT. Translation gives CSVGQMNTEAFF.

The V call is TRBV6-5, the J call TRBJ1-2; TRBD1 matches 7 bases. V dropped 5 bases and J dropped 4; count of bases not matched to a gene: 7. This CDR3 contains 14 residues. The germline CDR1 and CDR2 sequences are MNHEY and SVGAGI. CDR3 region: CASSNPGQSYGYTF. As DNA, the CDR3 is TGTGCCAGCAGTAACCCGGGACAGTCCTATGGCTACACCTTC.

J is TRBJ2-5 and V is TRBV9; 8 nucleotides line up with TRBD1. The germline V gene has CDR1 SGDLS and CDR2 YYNGEE. The CDR3 covers 15 residues. The V and J ends lost 4 bases and 1 base, in that order; junction bases with no gene match: 6. This CDR3 is CASSLRDRTQETQYF. In DNA form, the CDR3 reads TGTGCCAGCAGCCTACGGGACAGGACCCAAGAGACCCAGTACTTC.

The gene calls are TRBV18 and TRBJ1-3; a weak D match, TRBD1 (6 bases). V lost 6 bases, J lost 4 bases, and 10 bases lay in between. CDR3 length equals 13 residues. Germline assignment: CDR1 KGHSH and CDR2 LQKENI. This CDR3 reads CASSAGAGNTIYF. Written as DNA, the CDR3 is TGTGCCAGCTCCGCGGGGGCAGGAAACACCATATATTTT.

V and J are TRBV15 and TRBJ2-3; 10 positions agree with TRBD2. Germline-derived CDR1 and CDR2 are LNHNV and YYDKDF (reference sequence). The V and J ends lost 3 bases and 2 bases, in that order; junction bases with no gene match: 8. The CDR3 runs 17 residues. The CDR3 DNA follows: TGTGCCACCAGCAGCCAATTAGCGGGGGGCCTCACAGATACGCAGTATTTT. Protein product: CATSSQLAGGLTDTQYF.

The V call is TRBV18, the J call TRBJ2-1; D gene unclear. This CDR3 has 12 residues. V dropped 2 bases and J dropped 9 bases, with 8 bases sitting between them. Germline lookup yields CDR1 KGHSH and CDR2 LQKENI. CDR3 residues: CASSPKAGEQFF. The CDR3 coding sequence is TGTGCCAGCTCACCAAAAGCTGGTGAGCAGTTCTTC.